This TCR beta chain was captured by sequencing in a study of CD8+CD57+ T cells in acquired aplastic anemia. Many counts were recorded for this clonotype. Before being chosen for sequencing, patients had shown CD8+CD57+ cell expansion by flow cytometry. The template for TCR beta VDJ and CDR3 sequence profiling was genomic DNA. TCRdb itself ran the reads through MiXCR, one entry per CDR3 protein. Seen here are about 200,000 distinct CDR3 sequences, about half observed once, and the top ten hold nearly 20%. Sequencing was done on a sample of sorted CD4+, CD8+, or CD8+CD57+ T cells (not recorded which) from PBMCs. This clonotype was sampled from a human donor with aplastic anemia.

Here the CDR3 DNA reads TGCAGTGCTAGTGGGGCTAGCGGGGGAACAGATACGCAGTATTTT. Protein: CSASGASGGTDTQYF. The chain has TRBV20-1 and TRBJ2-3; 10 positions agree with TRBD2. V dropped 3 bases and J dropped 3; count of bases not matched to a gene: 6. This CDR3 is built from 15 residues. The germline gives CDR1 DFQATT, CDR2 SNEGSKA (reference sequence).